This record concerns one T cell receptor beta chain sequence. The data derive from a study of STAT5B mutations in CD4+ large granular lymphocyte leukemia. The CDR3 loop spans 14 amino acids. Germline assignment: CDR1 SGHKS and CDR2 YYEKEE (reference sequence). V trimming: 4 bases; J trimming: 4 bases; junction bases outside the gene matches: 5. Data came from immunoSEQ multiplex PCR; TCRdb stores just in-frame clones and leaves some out. The table records some 30,000 clones, around 63% of them present only once. The receptor's source is a human donor in good health. Sequencing input: CD4+ T cells from blood buffy coats. V usage is TRBV5-5 and J usage is TRBJ2-5; 9 bases are shared with TRBD1. Here the CDR3 DNA reads TGTGCCAGCAGCACTCGACAGGGGGGAGAGACCCAGTACTTC. It specifies CASSTRQGGETQYF.